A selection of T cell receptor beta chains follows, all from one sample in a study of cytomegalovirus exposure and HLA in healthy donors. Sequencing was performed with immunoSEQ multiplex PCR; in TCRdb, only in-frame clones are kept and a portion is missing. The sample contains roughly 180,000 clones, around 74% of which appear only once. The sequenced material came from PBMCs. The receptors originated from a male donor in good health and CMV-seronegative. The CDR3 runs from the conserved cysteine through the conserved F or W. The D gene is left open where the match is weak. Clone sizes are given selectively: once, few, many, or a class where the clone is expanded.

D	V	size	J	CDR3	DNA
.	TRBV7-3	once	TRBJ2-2	CASSLSGQYTGELFF	TGTGCCAGCAGCTTAAGCGGACAGTACACCGGGGAGCTGTTTTTT
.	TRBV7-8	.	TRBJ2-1	CASSPRDLPYNEQFF	TGTGCCAGCAGCCCCCGGGATCTTCCCTACAATGAGCAGTTCTTC
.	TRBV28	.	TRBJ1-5	CASSSGREEQPQHF	TGTGCCAGCAGTTCGGGTAGGGAGGAACAGCCCCAGCATTTT
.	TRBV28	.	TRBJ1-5	CASSIPQGSQPQHF	TGTGCCAGCAGTATACCTCAGGGTTCCCAGCCCCAGCATTTT
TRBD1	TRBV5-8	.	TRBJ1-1	CASSADRDIHDTEAFF	TGTGCCAGCAGCGCGGACAGGGACATACACGACACTGAAGCTTTCTTT
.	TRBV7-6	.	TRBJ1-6	CASSRWAADNSPLHF	TGTGCCAGCAGCCGATGGGCCGCTGATAATTCACCCCTCCACTTT
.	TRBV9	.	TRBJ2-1	CASSVGGAGSYNEQFF	TGTGCCAGCAGCGTAGGAGGGGCGGGGTCGTACAATGAGCAGTTCTTC
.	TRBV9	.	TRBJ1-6	CASSVDPGQGLSSYNSPLHF	TGTGCCAGCAGCGTAGACCCCGGCCAGGGGCTGAGCTCCTATAATTCACCCCTCCACTTT
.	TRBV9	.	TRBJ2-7	CASSVGRSYFEQYF	TGTGCCAGCAGCGTAGGCAGGTCCTATTTCGAGCAGTACTTC
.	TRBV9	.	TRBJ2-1	CASSGAGRDGGEQFF	TGTGCCAGCAGCGGTGCAGGACGGGATGGTGGTGAGCAGTTCTTC
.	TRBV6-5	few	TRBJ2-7	CASSYSQPTSYEQYF	TGTGCCAGCAGTTACTCGCAACCGACTTCCTACGAGCAGTACTTC
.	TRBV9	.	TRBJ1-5	CASSVDPGMGSGSNQPQHF	TGTGCCAGCAGCGTAGATCCGGGGATGGGGAGTGGAAGCAATCAGCCCCAGCATTTT
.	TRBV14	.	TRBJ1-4	CASSQDLSQSNEKLFF	TGTGCCAGCAGCCAAGATTTGTCACAGAGTAATGAAAAACTGTTTTTT
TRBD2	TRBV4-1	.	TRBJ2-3	CASSQTLGTRVDTQYF	TGCGCCAGCAGCCAGACGCTTGGGACTAGGGTAGATACGCAGTATTTT
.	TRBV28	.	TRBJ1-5	CASSLIQGNQPQHF	TGTGCCAGCAGTTTAATACAGGGCAATCAGCCCCAGCATTTT
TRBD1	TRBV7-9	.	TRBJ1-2	CASSPGQVSNYGYTF	TGTGCCAGCAGCCCAGGACAGGTCTCTAACTATGGCTACACCTTC
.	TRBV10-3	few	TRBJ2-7	CAISEPVISYEQYF	TGTGCCATCAGTGAGCCTGTTATCTCCTACGAGCAGTACTTC
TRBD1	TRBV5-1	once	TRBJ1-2	CASRLGQGIDYTF	TGCGCCAGCAGACTCGGACAGGGGATAGACTACACCTTC
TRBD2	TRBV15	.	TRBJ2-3	CATSRAGEGTDTQYF	TGTGCCACCAGCAGAGCCGGGGAGGGGACAGATACGCAGTATTTT
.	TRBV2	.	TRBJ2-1	CASSPVSEQFF	TGTGCCAGCAGTCCCGTGAGTGAGCAGTTCTTC
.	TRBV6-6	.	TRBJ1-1	CASSLTGKNTEAFF	TGTGCCAGCAGTTTAACCGGGAAGAACACTGAAGCTTTCTTT
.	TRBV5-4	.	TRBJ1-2	CASSLVTDYGYTF	TGTGCCAGCAGCTTGGTAACAGACTATGGCTACACCTTC
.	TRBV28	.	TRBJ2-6	CASSSPSTGGGGGANVLTF	TGTGCCAGCAGTTCCCCCTCTACGGGAGGAGGGGGAGGGGCCAACGTCCTGACTTTC
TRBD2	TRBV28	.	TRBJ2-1	CASGLAGDDEQFF	TGTGCCAGCGGACTAGCGGGAGATGATGAGCAGTTCTTC
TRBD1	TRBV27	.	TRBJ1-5	CASSPWGQGNNQPQHF	TGTGCCAGCAGCCCTTGGGGACAGGGGAACAATCAGCCCCAGCATTTT
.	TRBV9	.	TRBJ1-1	CASSVEGRGTEAFF	TGTGCCAGCAGCGTAGAGGGCAGGGGCACTGAAGCTTTCTTT
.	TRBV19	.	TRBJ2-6	CASSEGANVLTF	TGTGCCAGTAGCGAGGGGGCCAACGTCCTGACTTTC
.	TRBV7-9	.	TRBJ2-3	CASSASDTQYF	TGTGCCAGCAGCGCGTCAGATACGCAGTATTTT
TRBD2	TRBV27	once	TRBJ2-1	CASSLTPGTNLDEQFF	TGTGCCAGCAGTTTGACTCCCGGGACTAACCTTGATGAGCAGTTCTTC
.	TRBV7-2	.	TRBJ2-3	CASSLVGPGSDTQYF	TGTGCCAGCAGCTTAGTCGGTCCGGGGTCGGATACGCAGTATTTT
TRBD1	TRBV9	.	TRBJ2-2	CASSGQGPNTGELFF	TGTGCCAGCAGCGGACAGGGCCCGAACACCGGGGAGCTGTTTTTT
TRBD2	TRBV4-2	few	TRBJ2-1	CASSQGTSGNNEQFF	TGTGCCAGCAGCCAGGGTACTAGCGGGAATAATGAGCAGTTCTTC
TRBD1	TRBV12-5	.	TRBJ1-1	CASGLGTGVWGDTEAFF	TGTGCTAGTGGTTTGGGGACAGGGGTATGGGGGGACACTGAAGCTTTCTTT
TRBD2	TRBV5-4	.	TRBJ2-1	CASSLAVGGVNEQFF	TGTGCCAGCAGCTTGGCCGTGGGAGGGGTGAATGAGCAGTTCTTC
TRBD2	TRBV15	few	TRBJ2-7	CATSRETSGYEQYF	TGTGCCACCAGCAGAGAGACTAGCGGCTACGAGCAGTACTTC
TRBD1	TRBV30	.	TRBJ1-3	CAWSVRQGVVNTIYF	TGTGCCTGGAGTGTAAGGCAGGGGGTTGTGAACACCATATATTTT
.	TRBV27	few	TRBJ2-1	CASSLGSGRVHEQFF	TGTGCCAGCAGTTTAGGGAGTGGACGGGTCCATGAGCAGTTCTTC
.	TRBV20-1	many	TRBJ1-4	CSARNEKLFF	TGCAGTGCTCGTAATGAAAAACTGTTTTTT
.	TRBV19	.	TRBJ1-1	CASSIAGTSTEAFF	TGTGCCAGTAGTATAGCAGGGACTAGCACTGAAGCTTTCTTT
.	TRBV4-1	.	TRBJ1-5	CASSQGGGGRSNQPQHF	TGCGCCAGCAGCCAAGGTGGGGGGGGGAGGAGCAATCAGCCCCAGCATTTT
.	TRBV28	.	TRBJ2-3	CASSPMGRVGTDTQYF	TGTGCCAGCAGCCCGATGGGCAGGGTGGGTACAGATACGCAGTATTTT
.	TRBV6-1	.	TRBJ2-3	CASSDYGGSKRTQYF	TGTGCCAGCAGTGATTACGGGGGTTCCAAACGTACGCAGTATTTT
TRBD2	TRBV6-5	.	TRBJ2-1	CASSYQGLAGVLEQFF	TGTGCCAGCAGTTACCAAGGACTAGCGGGAGTTCTTGAGCAGTTCTTC
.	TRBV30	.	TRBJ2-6	CAWQNSGANVLTF	TGTGCCTGGCAAAACTCTGGGGCCAACGTCCTGACTTTC
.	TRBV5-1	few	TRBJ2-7	CASSLDAAAWPQYF	TGCGCCAGCAGCTTGGACGCGGCCGCATGGCCGCAGTACTTC
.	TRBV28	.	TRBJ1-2	CASSFLGRAGVNYGYTF	TGTGCCAGCAGTTTCCTCGGGCGGGCGGGGGTTAACTATGGCTACACCTTC
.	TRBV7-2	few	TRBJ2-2	CASRLGGTGELFF	TGTGCCAGCAGATTAGGCGGGACCGGGGAGCTGTTTTTT
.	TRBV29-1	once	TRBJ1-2	CSVVTYANYGYTF	TGCAGCGTAGTGACATACGCTAACTATGGCTACACCTTC
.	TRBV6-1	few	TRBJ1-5	CASRDRTINQPQHF	TGTGCCAGCAGAGACAGGACGATCAATCAGCCCCAGCATTTT
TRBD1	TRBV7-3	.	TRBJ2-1	CASSLWDSSYNEQFF	TGTGCCAGCAGCTTATGGGACAGCTCCTACAATGAGCAGTTCTTC
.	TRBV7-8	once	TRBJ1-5	CASSLGRQVNQPQHF	TGTGCCAGCAGCTTAGGGAGACAGGTCAATCAGCCCCAGCATTTT
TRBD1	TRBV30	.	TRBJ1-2	CAWRGVTGTGNKGYTF	TGTGCCTGGAGGGGGGTGACGGGGACAGGGAATAAGGGCTACACCTTC
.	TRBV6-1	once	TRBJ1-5	CASSGWSFSNQPQHF	TGTGCCAGCAGTGGGTGGAGCTTTAGCAATCAGCCCCAGCATTTT
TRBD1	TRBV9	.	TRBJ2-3	CASSRQGTDTQYF	TGTGCCAGCAGCCGACAGGGTACAGATACGCAGTATTTT
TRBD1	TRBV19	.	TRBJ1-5	CASSTGTAYYQPQHF	TGTGCCAGTAGTACCGGGACAGCCTATTATCAGCCCCAGCATTTT
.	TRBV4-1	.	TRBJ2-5	CASSQWQKETQYF	TGCGCCAGCAGCCAATGGCAGAAAGAGACCCAGTACTTC
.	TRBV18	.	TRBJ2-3	CASSPSDTQYF	TGTGCCAGCTCACCATCGGATACGCAGTATTTT
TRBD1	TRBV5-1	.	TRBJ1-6	CASSLGTGVDSPLHF	TGCGCCAGCAGCCTAGGGACAGGGGTGGATTCACCCCTCCACTTT
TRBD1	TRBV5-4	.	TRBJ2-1	CASSPRGQVYNEQFF	TGTGCCAGCAGCCCCCGGGGACAGGTCTACAATGAGCAGTTCTTC
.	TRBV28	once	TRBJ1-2	CASTSSGGGGANYGYTF	TGTGCCAGCACCTCGAGTGGAGGAGGGGGGGCTAACTATGGCTACACCTTC